This record covers a single T cell receptor beta chain. Its antigen is not identified. Generated by immunoSEQ multiplex PCR, the TCRdb table keeps only in-frame clones and is missing some. In the table there are more than 95,000 clones, about 92% of which are singletons. These data originate in a study of T cell responses to AZD1222 COVID-19 vaccine. Whole-study results and caveats: The repertoires were collected only after the peak T cell response. Seropositive at baseline were only 5 or 6 AZD1222 recipients. White British donors predominated, females outnumbered males, and clonal diversity was possibly underestimated.

There are 13 residues in the CDR3. Trimming took 6 bases from V and 2 from J, leaving 10 bases between them. The genes are TRBV12-3 or TRBV12-4 and TRBJ1-2; D perhaps matches TRBD1 (6 bases). Sequences were derived from peripheral blood, sampled on day 0 of AZD1222 vaccination. The source is an adult in good health. The CDR3 is CASRRTGNYGYTF. Here the CDR3 DNA reads TGTGCCAGCAGACGAACAGGGAACTATGGCTACACCTTC.